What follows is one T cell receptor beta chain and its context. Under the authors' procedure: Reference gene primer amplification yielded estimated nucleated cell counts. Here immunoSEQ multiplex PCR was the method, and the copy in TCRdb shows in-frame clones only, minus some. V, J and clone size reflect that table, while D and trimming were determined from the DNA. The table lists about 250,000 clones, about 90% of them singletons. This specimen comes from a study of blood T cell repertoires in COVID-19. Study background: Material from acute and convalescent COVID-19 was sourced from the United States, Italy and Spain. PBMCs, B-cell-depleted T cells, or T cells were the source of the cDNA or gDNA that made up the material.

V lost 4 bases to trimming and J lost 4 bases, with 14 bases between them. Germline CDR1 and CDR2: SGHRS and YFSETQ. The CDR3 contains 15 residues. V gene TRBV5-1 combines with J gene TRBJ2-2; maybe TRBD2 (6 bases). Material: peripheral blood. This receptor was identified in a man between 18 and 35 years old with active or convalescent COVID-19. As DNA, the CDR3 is TGCGCCAGCAGCCAAGGAGGGCCGGGCACCGGGGAGCTGTTTTTT. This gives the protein CASSQGGPGTGELFF.